The sequence of this T cell receptor beta chain was determined in a study of regulatory T cells in long-lasting Graves disease. This clonotype has at least ten counts. CDR3 regions were amplified by Arm-PCR using iRepertoire HTBI primers to build TCR beta libraries. One entry per CDR3 protein, called by TCRdb with MiXCR from the multiplex PCR reads. The table records 360,000 or so distinct CDR3 sequences, 15% to 20% of them present only once. The time point: newly diagnosed GD, antithyroid drugs for less than 3 months. RNA isolated from PBMCs was used to make the TCR library. Staff drew around 10 milliliters of peripheral blood into EDTA tubes. In germline, CDR1 is MNHNS, CDR2 SASEGT. Between the trimmed V and J ends, which lost 7 bases and 3 bases, there was a span of 10 bases. The CDR3 consists of 12 residues. These same records also appear under a second study, on T cells in Graves' hyperthyroidism and ophthalmopathy. From that study: Blood shared most expanded thyroid clonotypes above 0.001.

The rearrangement uses TRBV6-1 and TRBJ2-7; TRBD2 is a possible D gene (5 bases). This specimen consisted of peripheral blood mononuclear cells (PBMCs), obtained at new diagnosis, from a patient treated with antithyroid drugs. The TCR originated in a man aged 40-49 years with Graves disease. The CDR3 sequence is CASTDSVYEQYF. The CDR3 DNA is TGTGCCAGCACGGACTCGGTCTACGAGCAGTACTTC.